The clone carrying this TCR beta chain has ten or more counts. V gave up 0 bases and J gave up 2 bases; unmatched junction bases: 4. The germline V gene encodes CDR1 KGHSH and CDR2 LQKENI. This CDR3 is built from 16 residues. Sequencing used immunoSEQ multiplex PCR; TCRdb keeps in-frame clones, though not all of them. Found here are over 30,000 clones, no singletons; the ten largest cover 4% to 5%. The sample originates from a study of T cells after posttransplantation cyclophosphamide. The source material was PBMCs. The sequence was collected from a woman between 50 and 59 years old in good health and a related stem cell transplant donor. The V gene is TRBV18, the J gene TRBJ2-1; TRBD1 matches 7 bases. CDR3 residues: CASSPPTGRTYNEQFF. The CDR3 DNA sequence: TGTGCCAGCTCACCACCGACAGGGAGAACCTACAATGAGCAGTTCTTC.